This TCR beta chain was sequenced for a study of T cell responses to AZD1222 COVID-19 vaccine. Concerning this clone itself: Its specificity is not known.

V shed 5 bases and J shed 6 bases, with 17 bases lying between them. The CDR3 length is 15 residues. Germline loops: CDR1 LNHNV, CDR2 YYDKDF (reference sequence). Study conclusions and caveats: The study found Spike-specific TCR breadth and depth rose after two AZD1222 doses.

The data were produced by immunoSEQ multiplex PCR, yet TCRdb's version contains in-frame clones alone and is incomplete. The sample has 180,000 or so clones; 90% to 95% are singletons. The chain is built from TRBV15 and TRBJ1-3; unclear D gene. The sequence was collected from an adult who received the MenACWY meningococcal vaccine as a control. Sequencing was performed on peripheral blood, taken 28 days after the second dose of the MenACWY control vaccine. The CDR3 reads CATSRRAGYENTIYF. DNA for the CDR3: TGTGCCACCAGCCGAAGGGCGGGATACGAAAACACCATATATTTT.